Presented here are 32 T cell receptor beta chains from one specimen sequenced in a study of identical twins. TCRdb ran MiXCR on the 5' RACE reads and lists one entry per CDR3 protein. The table shows 1.5 million to 2 million distinct CDR3 sequences, with roughly 35% occurring only once. Sequenced material: cord blood. These receptors all stem from a newborn girl in good health.

The rearrangement links TRBV2 to TRBJ2-1, with 8 bases identical to TRBD2. Germline trimming cut 1 base from V and 5 bases from J; bases unmatched to any gene: 10. Germline V CDR1 and CDR2: SNHLY, FYNNEI. This CDR3 comprises 17 residues. The CDR3 loop reads CASSEGVASGRNNEQFF. The CDR3 DNA follows: TGTGCCAGCAGTGAAGGCGTCGCTAGCGGGCGAAACAATGAGCAGTTCTTC.

This clonotype has a single count. The chain recombines TRBV4-2 with TRBJ2-1; D possibly corresponds to TRBD1 (6 bases). The CDR3 has 16 amino acids. V lost 2 bases and J lost 0, with 11 bases in between. Germline CDR1 and CDR2: LGHNA and YNFKEQ. CDR3 in amino acids: CASSQPTGSSYNEQFF. In DNA, the CDR3 is TGTGCCAGCAGCCAACCCACAGGGAGCTCCTACAATGAGCAGTTCTTC.

The count of this clonotype is one. This rearrangement joins TRBV20-1 to TRBJ1-6; possibly TRBD1 for D (6 bases). The CDR3 has 18 amino acids. Germline assignment: CDR1 DFQATT and CDR2 SNEGSKA (reference sequence). Between the trimmed V and J ends, which lost 5 bases and 3 bases, there was a span of 23 bases. CDR3 in DNA: TGCAGTGCTGGCAACATCGGGACAAACCCAATCTATAATTCACCCCTCCACTTT. This gives the protein CSAGNIGTNPIYNSPLHF.

The V call is TRBV3-1, the J call TRBJ2-1, with D perhaps matching TRBD1 or TRBD2 (7 bases each). Gene TRBJ2-7 matches the end of the DNA better, so the J call may be wrong. Germline V gene lookup returns CDR1 LGHDT and CDR2 YNNKEL (reference sequence). CDR3 length: 16 residues. The CDR3 coding sequence is TGTGCCAGCAGCCACCCCAGGGGGACTATGGACAATGAGCAGTACTTC. It is translated as CASSHPRGTMDNEQYF.

This chain joins TRBV7-9 and TRBJ2-3; perhaps TRBD2 as D (5 bases). CDR3 length: 12 amino acids. Per germline, CDR1 SEHNR and CDR2 FQNEAQ (reference sequence). The V end lost 2 bases, the J end lost 9 bases, and 9 bases lay between the germline ends. CDR3 loop: CASSLSEGTQYF. In DNA form, the CDR3 reads TGTGCCAGCAGCTTATCCGAGGGCACGCAGTATTTT.

This clonotype was counted between two and nine times. The V gene is TRBV11-2, the J gene TRBJ1-4; D is perhaps TRBD1 (5 bases). This CDR3 has 15 amino acids. Per the germline V gene, CDR1 is SGHAT and CDR2 is FQNNGV. Trimming took 2 bases from V and 7 from J, leaving 14 bases between them. The CDR3 loop is CASSLSGTRSEKLFF. The CDR3 DNA reads as TGTGCCAGCAGCTTATCCGGGACGAGGAGTGAAAAACTGTTTTTT. Based on the CDR3 plus reference TRBV11-2 and TRBJ1-4, the full variable domain is EAGVAQSPRYKIIEKRQSVAFWCNPISGHATLYWYQQILGQGPKLLIQFQNNGVVDDSQLPKDRFSAERLKGVDSTLKIQPAKLEDSAVYLCASSLSGTRSEKLFFGSGTQLSVL.

The rearrangement joins TRBV10-3 to TRBJ1-1; no clear D gene. V was clipped by 10 bases and J by 0 bases, with 15 bases between them. CDR3 length equals 14 residues. The germline CDR1 and CDR2 sequences are ENHRY and SYGVKD. CDR3 residues: CATTGRLMNTEAFF. The CDR3 nucleotides are TGTGCCACCACCGGGAGGCTCATGAACACTGAAGCTTTCTTT.

To note about this clonotype: Being one base from a much bigger clone, this may be a read error. The chain uses TRBV29-1 and TRBJ2-4; D is possibly TRBD1 (5 bases). The CDR3 consists of 14 residues. Per germline, CDR1 SQVTM and CDR2 ANQGSEA. V dropped 4 bases and J dropped 15 bases, with 25 bases sitting between them. The CDR3 protein is CSVGRQNARYERYF. The CDR3, as DNA: TGCAGCGTTGGGCGACAGAACGCACGCTACGAGCGGTACTTC.

The chain joins TRBV20-1 to TRBJ1-2, with a weak D call TRBD1 (5 bases). The CDR3 extends over 12 amino acids. Germline values: CDR1 DFQATT, CDR2 SNEGSKA (reference sequence). Trimming took off 6 bases at V and 4 bases at J, with 12 bases between the two ends. Here the CDR3 DNA reads TGCAGTGCCGGCCAGGGAGGCTATGGCTACACCTTC. Protein product: CSAGQGGYGYTF.

This clonotype was found many times. The chain employs TRBV4-1 and TRBJ1-2, with 9 positions matching TRBD1. The germline gives CDR1 MGHRA, CDR2 YSYEKL. V was pared by 4 bases and J by 5 bases, with 5 bases of the junction left unmatched. The CDR3 runs to 14 residues. Here the CDR3 reads CASSPRDRVYGYTF. The CDR3 DNA sequence: TGCGCCAGCAGCCCCCGGGACAGGGTTTATGGCTACACCTTC.

This chain's CDR3 is CSVKMAAVDQPQHF. The CDR3 nucleotides are TGCAGTGTTAAAATGGCGGCAGTTGATCAGCCCCAGCATTTT. The genes are TRBV20-1 and TRBJ1-5; D gene unclear. V lost 7 bases and J lost 5, with 18 bases in between. This CDR3 comprises 14 residues. Germline V gene lookup returns CDR1 DFQATT and CDR2 SNEGSKA (reference sequence).

To note about this clonotype: The germline gene is not matched at one end of the junction; a read error may be the cause. The V and J genes are TRBV5-1 and TRBJ1-4; D remains ambiguous. Germline assignment: CDR1 SGHRS and CDR2 YFSETQ. The length of the CDR3 is 14 residues. CDR3 residues: CAGSGGTTNEKLFF. In nucleotides, the CDR3 is TGCGCCGGCAGCGGCGGGACAACTAATGAAAAACTGTTTTTT. Using reference TRBV5-1 and TRBJ1-4 for the parts outside the CDR3, the full variable domain is KAGVTQTPRYLIKTRGQQVTLSCSPISGHRSVSWYQQTPGQGLQFLFEYFSETQRNKGNFPGRFSGRQFSNSRSEMNVSTLELGDSALYLCAGSGGTTNEKLFFGSGTQLSVL.

This chain links TRBV7-9 with TRBJ1-5, with 11 bases aligning to TRBD1. The CDR3 sequence is 14 residues long. V dropped 11 bases and J dropped 4; count of bases not matched to a gene: 7. The V gene's germline CDR1 is SEHNR and CDR2 FQNEAQ (reference sequence). The CDR3 DNA is TGTGCCGGCGGTGGGGACAGGGGGAATCAGCCCCAGCATTTT. It encodes CAGGGDRGNQPQHF.

This clonotype was seen a handful of times. The chain is built from TRBV20-1 and TRBJ1-6; TRBD1 aligns across 8 bases. Unmatched junction bases numbered 18, after V lost 6 bases and J lost 5 bases. CDR1 is DFQATT and CDR2 is SNEGSKA in the germline V gene (reference sequence). This CDR3 comprises 18 residues. The DNA of the CDR3 is TGCAGTGCGACAGCTATCGGACAGGGTAGGAAAAATAATTCACCCCTCCACTTT. Its protein product is CSATAIGQGRKNNSPLHF.

This clonotype occurred a few times. The chain joins TRBV20-1 to TRBJ2-3; 7 nucleotides match TRBD1. The germline gives CDR1 DFQATT, CDR2 SNEGSKA (reference sequence). V lost 5 bases and J lost 3; bases outside the gene matches: 11. The CDR3 extends over 15 amino acids. The CDR3 is CSAPSPGQQTDTQYF. The CDR3 DNA is TGCAGTGCTCCCAGCCCGGGACAGCAAACAGATACGCAGTATTTT.

This chain links TRBV14 with TRBJ2-3; D not resolved. Trimming took 0 bases from V and 2 from J, leaving 15 bases between them. CDR1 SGHDN and CDR2 FVKESK come from the germline V gene. CDR3 length: 17 amino acids. CDR3 DNA sequence: TGTGCCAGCAGCCAAGATCAAGGACGGACCTTCACAGATACGCAGTATTTT. Residues: CASSQDQGRTFTDTQYF.

The gene calls are TRBV20-1 and TRBJ1-1, with a weak D call TRBD1 (5 bases). Trimming cost V 1 base and J 4 bases, with 13 bases left between them. Germline V gives CDR1 DFQATT, CDR2 SNEGSKA (reference sequence). The CDR3 runs 14 residues. In nucleotides, the CDR3 is TGCAGTGCTAGAGCCGGGGGTTACAGCACTGAAGCTTTCTTT. It translates to CSARAGGYSTEAFF.

This clonotype came up many times. The chain links TRBV28 to TRBJ2-1; D is perhaps TRBD2 (6 bases). The CDR3 is made up of 15 amino acids. Between the trimmed V and J ends, which lost 6 bases and 1 base, there was a span of 13 bases. CDR1 and CDR2 from the germline V gene are MDHEN and SYDVKM. CDR3 sequence (DNA): TGTGCCAGCAGCTTAAGGGGACTGTCCTACAATGAGCAGTTCTTC. Protein: CASSLRGLSYNEQFF. Full variable domain (remainder filled in from reference TRBV28 and TRBJ2-1): DVKVTQSSRYLVKRTGEKVFLECVQDMDHENMFWYRQDPGLGLRLIYFSYDVKMKEKGDIPEGYSVSREKKERFSLILESASTNQTSMYLCASSLRGLSYNEQFFGPGTRLTVL.

This chain connects TRBV20-1 to TRBJ1-1; D is perhaps TRBD1 (5 bases). Per the germline V gene, CDR1 is DFQATT and CDR2 is SNEGSKA (reference sequence). CDR3 length: 15 amino acids. V shed 3 bases and J shed 3 bases, with 17 bases lying between them. This chain's CDR3 is CSARGLGGRDTEAFF. The CDR3 DNA is TGCAGTGCTAGGGGACTCGGGGGGAGGGACACTGAAGCTTTCTTT.

In this sample, this clonotype turned up a few times. The rearrangement joins TRBV3-1 to TRBJ2-5; D remains ambiguous. Germline V lookup: CDR1 LGHDT, CDR2 YNNKEL (reference sequence). The length of the CDR3 is 14 residues. The ends were cut back, 1 base at V and 2 bases at J, with 8 bases in the middle. CDR3 protein: CASSQVPVQETQYF. The CDR3 DNA sequence: TGTGCCAGCAGCCAAGTTCCCGTTCAAGAGACCCAGTACTTC.

This clonotype showed up just a few times. CDR3 DNA sequence: TGTGCCAGCTCACCATACAGCCTCTACGAGCAGTACTTC. It translates to CASSPYSLYEQYF. The chain has TRBV18 and TRBJ2-7, with no clear D. The germline CDR1 and CDR2 sequences are KGHSH and LQKENI. The CDR3 spans 13 residues. Trimming removed 2 bases at V and 3 bases at J, with 8 bases between.

This clonotype showed up just a few times. The chain uses TRBV6-1 and TRBJ2-3; 14 nucleotides agree with TRBD2. CDR1 and CDR2 from the germline V gene are MNHNS and SASEGT. The CDR3 totals 17 residues. The V gene end was trimmed by 6 bases and the J gene end by 2 bases; junction bases not matched to a gene: 7. The CDR3 DNA sequence: TGTGCCAGCAGGCGACTAGCGGGAGGGCCCACCACAGATACGCAGTATTTT. As protein: CASRRLAGGPTTDTQYF.

This clonotype was seen more than once but under ten times. This rearrangement joins TRBV3-1 to TRBJ2-7, with D perhaps assigned TRBD1 or TRBD2 (5 bases each). This CDR3 spans 22 amino acids. The V and J ends lost 0 bases and 3 bases respectively, with 33 bases between them. Germline CDR1 is LGHDT and CDR2 is YNNKEL (reference sequence). Written as DNA, the CDR3 is TGTGCCAGCAGCCAAGATCCCCCGGGCAGGGCCGAAATCCTCGGGGTTTACTACGAGCAGTACTTC. This encodes CASSQDPPGRAEILGVYYEQYF.

This clonotype was detected a few times. J is TRBJ1-1 and V is TRBV21-1. TRBV21-1 is a pseudogene. CDR3 length equals 9 residues. CDR3 sequence (DNA): TGTGCCAGCAGGGCTGAAGCTTTCTTT. This translates into CASRAEAFF.

This clonotype turned up a few times. The gene calls are TRBV7-2 and TRBJ2-5; the D is unclear. This CDR3 region has 15 residues. V lost 1 base, J lost 2 bases, and 11 bases lay in between. Per the germline V gene, CDR1 is SGHTA and CDR2 is FQGNSA. The CDR3 sequence is CASSLVGRRQETQYF. As DNA, the CDR3 is TGTGCCAGCAGCTTAGTAGGACGGAGACAAGAGACCCAGTACTTC. The complete variable domain, with remaining parts taken from reference TRBV7-2 and TRBJ2-5, reads GAGVSQSPSNKVTEKGKDVELRCDPISGHTALYWYRQSLGQGLEFLIYFQGNSAPDKSGLPSDRFSAERTGGSVSTLTIQRTQQEDSAVYLCASSLVGRRQETQYFGPGTRLLVL.

The chain joins TRBV6-1 to TRBJ2-7; TRBD1 is a possible D gene (6 bases). TRBJ2-5 explains the end of the DNA better; the J call may be wrong. CDR1 is MNHNS, CDR2 SASEGT, per germline. This CDR3 comprises 15 residues. Written as DNA, the CDR3 is TGTGCCAGCACGTTAGGGGGAACAGGCTGGGGGACCCAGTACTTC. Its translation is CASTLGGTGWGTQYF.

This clonotype was observed a handful of times. The V call is TRBV6-4, the J call TRBJ2-7, with 8 nucleotides matching TRBD1. J gave up 2 bases and V 4 bases, and 7 bases lay outside the gene matches. This CDR3 spans 15 amino acids. In germline, CDR1 is MRHNA, CDR2 SNTAGT. DNA of the CDR3: TGTGCCAGCAGTGTGGCCGGGACAGGCACCTACGAGCAGTACTTC. Translation gives CASSVAGTGTYEQYF.

This clonotype was recorded a few times. V is TRBV29-1 and J is TRBJ1-2, with 9 bases that match TRBD1. Germline V lookup: CDR1 SQVTM, CDR2 ANQGSEA. The CDR3 spans 15 residues. The V segment lost 1 base and the J segment 0 bases; nucleotides outside the gene matches: 3. The CDR3 DNA is TGCAGCGTTGAAGCCCGACAGGGGGCTAACTATGGCTACACCTTC. Its protein is CSVEARQGANYGYTF.

Remarks on this clonotype: Being one base from a much bigger clone, this may be a read error. The chain employs TRBV12-3 or TRBV12-4 and TRBJ2-4; 8 nucleotides align to TRBD2. The CDR3 sequence is 20 residues long. The CDR3 is CTSSSHLAGYPRLAKNIQYF. As DNA, the CDR3 is TGTACCAGCAGTTCCCATTTAGCGGGGTACCCCAGATTAGCCAAAAACATTCAGTACTTC.

The chain employs TRBV4-1 and TRBJ1-4, with 7 positions matching TRBD1. Per the germline V gene, CDR1 is MGHRA and CDR2 is YSYEKL. The CDR3 is made up of 14 amino acids. The ends lost 6 bases at V and 5 bases at J; junction bases unmatched: 6. DNA for the CDR3: TGCGCCAGCAGTCGACAGGGTCAGAATGAAAAACTGTTTTTT. Protein sequence: CASSRQGQNEKLFF.

This clonotype has a count of ten or more. J is TRBJ2-7 and V is TRBV20-1; 9 nucleotides line up with TRBD2. The CDR3 totals 12 residues. V was clipped by 5 bases and J by 5 bases; unmatched bases: 4. The V gene's germline CDR1 is DFQATT and CDR2 SNEGSKA (reference sequence). Written as DNA, the CDR3 is TGCAGTGCTCGGACTAGCGTCAACGAGCAGTACTTC. Its protein product is CSARTSVNEQYF.

With regard to this clonotype: It may be a read error: a sequence one base away is much more abundant. The chain links TRBV4-2 to TRBJ2-4; 7 nucleotides line up with TRBD2. The J call may be mistaken, given a closer DNA end match to TRBJ2-7. Germline V gene lookup returns CDR1 LGHNA and CDR2 YNFKEQ. The CDR3 has 18 residues. The CDR3 bases are TGTGCCAGCAGCCAAGGGCCCGCGATTAGCGGGCCATACTACGAGCAGTACTTC. Its protein product is CASSQGPAISGPYYEQYF.